The entry below describes one T cell receptor (beta chain). The entry originates in a study of blood T cell repertoires in COVID-19. V gave up 1 base and J gave up 0 bases, with 7 bases separating them. CDR3 length: 15 residues. CDR1 MGHRA and CDR2 YSYEKL come from the germline V gene. Assay used: immunoSEQ multiplex PCR; TCRdb lists only in-frame clones, some missing. The table records about 150,000 clones, over 80% of them present only once. Participants were aged 18 to 89 years from roughly 25 US areas. The chain employs TRBV4-1 and TRBJ1-3; D may be TRBD1 (6 bases). This clonotype was sampled from a middle-aged woman who had recovered from COVID-19. Sequencing was performed on PBMCs or T cells enriched from blood (not recorded which). CDR3 coding DNA: TGCGCCAGCAGCCAAGGGGACAACTCTGGAAACACCATATATTTT. It is translated as CASSQGDNSGNTIYF.